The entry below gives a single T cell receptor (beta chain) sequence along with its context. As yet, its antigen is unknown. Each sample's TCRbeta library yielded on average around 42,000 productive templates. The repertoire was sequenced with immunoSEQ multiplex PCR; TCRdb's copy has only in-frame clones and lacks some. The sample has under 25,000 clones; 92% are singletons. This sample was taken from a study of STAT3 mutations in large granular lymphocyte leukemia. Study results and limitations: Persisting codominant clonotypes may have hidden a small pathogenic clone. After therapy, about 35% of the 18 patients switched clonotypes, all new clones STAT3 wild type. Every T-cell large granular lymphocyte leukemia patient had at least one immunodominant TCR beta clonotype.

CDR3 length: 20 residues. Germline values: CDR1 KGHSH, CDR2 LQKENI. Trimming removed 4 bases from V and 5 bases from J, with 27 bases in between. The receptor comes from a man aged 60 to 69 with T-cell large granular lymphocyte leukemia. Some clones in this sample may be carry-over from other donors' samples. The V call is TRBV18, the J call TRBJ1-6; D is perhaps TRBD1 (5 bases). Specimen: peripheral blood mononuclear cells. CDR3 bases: TGTGCCAGCTCACAGGTCCCGGGACCCGGCCGGCGGGAAAATAATTCACCCCTCCACTTT. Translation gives CASSQVPGPGRRENNSPLHF.